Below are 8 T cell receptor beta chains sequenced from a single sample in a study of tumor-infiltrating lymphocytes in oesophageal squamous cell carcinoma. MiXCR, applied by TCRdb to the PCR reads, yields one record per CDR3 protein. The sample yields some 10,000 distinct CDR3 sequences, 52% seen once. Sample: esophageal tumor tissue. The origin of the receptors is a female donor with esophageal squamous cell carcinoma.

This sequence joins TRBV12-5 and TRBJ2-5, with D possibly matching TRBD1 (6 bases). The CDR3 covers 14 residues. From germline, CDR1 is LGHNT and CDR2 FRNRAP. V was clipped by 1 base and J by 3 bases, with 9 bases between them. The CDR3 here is CASGLDRVKETQYF. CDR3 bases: TGTGCTAGTGGTTTGGACAGGGTGAAAGAGACCCAGTACTTC.

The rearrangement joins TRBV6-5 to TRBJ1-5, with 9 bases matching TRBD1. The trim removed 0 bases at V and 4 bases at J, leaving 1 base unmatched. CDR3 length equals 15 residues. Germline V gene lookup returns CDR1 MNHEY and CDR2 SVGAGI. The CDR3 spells CASSYSGTGNQPQHF. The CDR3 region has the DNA TGTGCCAGCAGTTACTCGGGGACAGGGAATCAGCCCCAGCATTTT.

CDR3: CASSDPSDRGGDTQYF. CDR3 nucleotide sequence: TGTGCCAGCAGCGACCCCTCCGACAGGGGAGGTGATACGCAGTATTTT. J is TRBJ2-3 and V is TRBV11-3; TRBD1 matches 8 bases. CDR1 is SGHNT, CDR2 YENEEA, per germline. There are 16 residues in the CDR3. J was trimmed by 6 bases and V by 5 bases; bases with no gene match: 13.

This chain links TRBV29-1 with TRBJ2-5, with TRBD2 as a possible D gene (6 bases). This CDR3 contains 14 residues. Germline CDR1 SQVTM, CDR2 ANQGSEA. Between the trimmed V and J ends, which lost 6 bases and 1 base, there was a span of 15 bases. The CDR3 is CSVARDGLQETQYF. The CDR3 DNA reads TGCAGCGTGGCGCGGGACGGACTCCAAGAGACCCAGTACTTC.

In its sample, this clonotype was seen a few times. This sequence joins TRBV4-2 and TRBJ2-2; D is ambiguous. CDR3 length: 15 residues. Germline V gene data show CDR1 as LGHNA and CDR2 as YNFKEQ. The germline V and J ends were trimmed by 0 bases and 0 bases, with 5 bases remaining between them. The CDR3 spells CASSQEFANTGELFF. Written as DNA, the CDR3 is TGTGCCAGCAGCCAAGAGTTCGCGAACACCGGGGAGCTGTTTTTT.

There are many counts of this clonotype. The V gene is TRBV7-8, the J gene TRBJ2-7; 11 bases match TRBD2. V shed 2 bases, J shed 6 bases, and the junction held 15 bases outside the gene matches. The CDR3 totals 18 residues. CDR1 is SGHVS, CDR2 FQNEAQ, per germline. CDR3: CASSLLLAGGESVLEQYF. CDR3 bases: TGTGCCAGCAGCTTATTGCTAGCGGGAGGAGAGAGCGTCCTCGAGCAGTACTTC.

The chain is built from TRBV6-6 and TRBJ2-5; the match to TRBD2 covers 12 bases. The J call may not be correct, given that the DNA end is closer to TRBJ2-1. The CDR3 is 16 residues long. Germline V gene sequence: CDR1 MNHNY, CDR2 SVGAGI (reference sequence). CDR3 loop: CASSYRTSGGYNEQFF. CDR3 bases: TGTGCCAGCAGTTACCGCACTAGCGGGGGGTACAATGAGCAGTTCTTC.

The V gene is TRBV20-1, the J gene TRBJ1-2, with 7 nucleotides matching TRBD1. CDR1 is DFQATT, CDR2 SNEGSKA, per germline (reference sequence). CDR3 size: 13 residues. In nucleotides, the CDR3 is TGCAGAAAAAACAGGGGAAGTGATTATGGCTACACCTTC. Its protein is CRKNRGSDYGYTF.